This T cell receptor beta chain comes out of a study of T-cell memory formation after mild COVID-19. TCRdb called the 5' RACE reads again in MiXCR, with one record for every CDR3 protein. The table records hundreds of thousands of distinct CDR3 sequences, 15% of them present only once. Turning to this clonotype: Its antigen is unidentified.

Study results and caveats: Clones which contracted sat mainly in CM and EM if CD4+, and in EMRA if CD8+.

In germline, CDR1 is MNHEY, CDR2 SVGEGT. This CDR3 is built from 14 residues. Trimming took off 2 bases at V and 6 bases at J, with 13 bases between the two ends. The specimen was PBMCs or a T cell subset sorted from them (not recorded which). This receptor was identified in a young man who had mild COVID-19 (a few samples of this study predate the infection). Cell type and time point are not known. V is TRBV6-2 or TRBV6-3 and J is TRBJ1-1, with D possibly being TRBD1 (5 bases). This chain's CDR3 is CASSYGGTGPEAFF. CDR3 DNA: TGTGCCAGCAGTTACGGGGGTACGGGCCCTGAAGCTTTCTTT.